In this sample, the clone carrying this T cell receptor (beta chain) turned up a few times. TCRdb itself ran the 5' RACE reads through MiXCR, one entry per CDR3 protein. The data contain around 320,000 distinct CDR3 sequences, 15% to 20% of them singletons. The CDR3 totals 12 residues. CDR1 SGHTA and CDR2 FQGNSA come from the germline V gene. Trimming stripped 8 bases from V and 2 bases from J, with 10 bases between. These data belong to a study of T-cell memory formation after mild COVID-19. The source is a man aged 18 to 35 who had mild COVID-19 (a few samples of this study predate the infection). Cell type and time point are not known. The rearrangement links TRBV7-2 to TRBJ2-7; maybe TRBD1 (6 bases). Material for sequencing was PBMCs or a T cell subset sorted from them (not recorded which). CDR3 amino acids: CASARGPYEQYF. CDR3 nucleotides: TGTGCCAGCGCCAGGGGCCCCTACGAGCAGTACTTC.